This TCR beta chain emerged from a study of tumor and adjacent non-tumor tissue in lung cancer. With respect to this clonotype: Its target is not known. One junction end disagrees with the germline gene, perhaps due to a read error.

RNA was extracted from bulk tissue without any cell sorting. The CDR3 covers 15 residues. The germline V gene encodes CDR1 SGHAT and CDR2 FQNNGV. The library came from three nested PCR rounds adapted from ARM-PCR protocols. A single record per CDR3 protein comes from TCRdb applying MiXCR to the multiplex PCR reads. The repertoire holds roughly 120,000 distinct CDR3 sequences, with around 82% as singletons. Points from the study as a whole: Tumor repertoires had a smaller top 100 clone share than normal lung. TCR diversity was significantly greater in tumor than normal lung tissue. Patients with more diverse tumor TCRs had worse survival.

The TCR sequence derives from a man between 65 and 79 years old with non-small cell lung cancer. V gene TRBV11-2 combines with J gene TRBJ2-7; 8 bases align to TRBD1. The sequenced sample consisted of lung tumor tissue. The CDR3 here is CARGLDQGAPYEQYF. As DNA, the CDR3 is TGTGCCAGAGGCTTAGATCAGGGGGCCCCCTACGAGCAGTATTTC.